Here is one T cell receptor (beta chain) with its context. Its antigen remains unidentified. This sample stems from a study of shared clonotypes between healthy human individuals. Study observations and caveats: Even with large depth, rarefaction showed that sorted-subset sequencing was incomplete.

Naive CD8 isolation took CD45RO-negative cells positively selected for CCR7 and excluded terminally differentiated effector memory CD45RA+ cells. The V and J ends lost 3 bases and 0 bases respectively, with 12 bases between them. CDR3 size: 16 residues. The germline CDR1 and CDR2 sequences are MDHEN and SYDVKM. In the source study's methods: ImmunoSEQ sequences covered only the junction and lacked quality scores; filtering therefore differed. Sequencing was performed with immunoSEQ multiplex PCR; in TCRdb, only in-frame clones are kept and a portion is missing. That table supplies the V and J calls and clone size; D and trimming were determined from the DNA. Of about 2,100,000 clones listed, about 92% were seen once; the top ten hold more than 1.5%.

Sequencing was performed on naive CD8+ T cells from PBMCs. The V and J genes are TRBV28 and TRBJ1-3, with a tentative D call TRBD1 (6 bases). This clonotype was sampled from a man between 18 and 35 years old in good health. Some clones in this sample may be carry-over from other donors' samples. The DNA of the CDR3 is TGTGCCAGCAGTTTTTCGGACAGCTTCTCTGGAAACACCATATATTTT. Protein product: CASSFSDSFSGNTIYF.